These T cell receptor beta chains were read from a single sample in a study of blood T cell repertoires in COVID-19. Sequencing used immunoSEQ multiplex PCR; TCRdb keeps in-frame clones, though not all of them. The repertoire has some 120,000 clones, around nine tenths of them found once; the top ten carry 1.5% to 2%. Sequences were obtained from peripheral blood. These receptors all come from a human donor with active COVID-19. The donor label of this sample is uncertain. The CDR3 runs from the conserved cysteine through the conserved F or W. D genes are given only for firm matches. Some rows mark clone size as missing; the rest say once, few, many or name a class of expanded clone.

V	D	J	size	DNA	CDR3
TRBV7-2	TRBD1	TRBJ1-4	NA	TGTGCCAGCAGCTTGGGACAGGGGCCTGGTGAAAAACTGTTTTTT	CASSLGQGPGEKLFF
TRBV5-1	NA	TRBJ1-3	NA	TGCGCCAGCAGCTTGGGCGGATCCTCTGGAAACACCATATATTTT	CASSLGGSSGNTIYF
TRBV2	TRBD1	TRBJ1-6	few	TGTGCCAGCAGTCCACAGGGGTTATACGGTTCACCCCTCCACTTT	CASSPQGLYGSPLHF
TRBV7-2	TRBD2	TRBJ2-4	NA	TGTGCCAGCACCCAGAGGACGGGAGGGAACATTCAGTACTTC	CASTQRTGGNIQYF
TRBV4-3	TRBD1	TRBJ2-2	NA	TGCGCCAGCAGCCAACCGACAGGGGTAGGCACCGGGGAGCTGTTTTTT	CASSQPTGVGTGELFF
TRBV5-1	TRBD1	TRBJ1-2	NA	TGCGCCAGCAGCTTGTTACAGGGGGTTGAGGGGTACACCTTC	CASSLLQGVEGYTF
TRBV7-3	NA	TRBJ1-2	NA	TGTGCCAGCAGCCAAGACAGCTACACTAACTATGGCTACACCTTC	CASSQDSYTNYGYTF
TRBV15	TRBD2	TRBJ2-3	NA	TGTGCCACCAGCAGGGGACTAGCGGGGGGCACAGATACGCAGTATTTT	CATSRGLAGGTDTQYF
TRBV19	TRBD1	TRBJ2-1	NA	TGTGCCAGTAGTATAACGGGACAGTGGGCCTACAATGAGCAGTTCTTC	CASSITGQWAYNEQFF
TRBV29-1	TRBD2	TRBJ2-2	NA	TGCAGCGTTGTAGCGGGGTTAGTAGCCGGGGAGCTGTTTTTT	CSVVAGLVAGELFF
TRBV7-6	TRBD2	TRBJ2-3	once	TGTGCCAGCAGCTTAGGGGCGCGGGGGGCCCTAGATACGCAGTATTTT	CASSLGARGALDTQYF
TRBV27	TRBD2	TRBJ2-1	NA	TGTGCCAGCAGTTTATTAGCGGGGAGGTACAATGAGCAGTTCTTC	CASSLLAGRYNEQFF
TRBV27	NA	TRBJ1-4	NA	TGTGCCAGCAGTTTGTCGTCACAGTTGTTAACTAATGAAAAACTGTTTTTT	CASSLSSQLLTNEKLFF
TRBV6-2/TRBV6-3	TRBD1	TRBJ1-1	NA	TGTGCCAGCAGTTACTACAGGGGGAACACTGAAGCTTTCTTT	CASSYYRGNTEAFF
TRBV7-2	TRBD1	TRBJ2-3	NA	TGTGCCAGCAGCTCGGACAGGGGGCGGTTAGATACGCAGTATTTT	CASSSDRGRLDTQYF
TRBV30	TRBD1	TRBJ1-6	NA	TGTGCCTGGGGAGACAGGGTCCTCCACTTT	CAWGDRVLHF
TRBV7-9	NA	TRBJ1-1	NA	TGTGCCAGCAGCTTAGGGCTGATGAACACTGAAGCTTTCTTT	CASSLGLMNTEAFF
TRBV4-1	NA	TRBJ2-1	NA	TGCGCCAGCAGCCAAGTTTCAGGGCTTGAGCAGTTCTTC	CASSQVSGLEQFF
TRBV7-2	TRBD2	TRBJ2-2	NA	TGTGCCAGCAGCTTAGTACCTCAGCGGGGGGGGAGCACCGGGGAGCTGTTTTTT	CASSLVPQRGGSTGELFF
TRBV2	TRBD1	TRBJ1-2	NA	TGTGCCAGCAGTGAACCCGGACAGGGTCGCACCTTC	CASSEPGQGRTF
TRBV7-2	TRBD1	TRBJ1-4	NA	TGTGCCAGCAGCACGAACAGGGGAATAACTAATGAAAAACTGTTTTTT	CASSTNRGITNEKLFF
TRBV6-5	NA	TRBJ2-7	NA	TGTGCCAGCAGTTACTCGCCCCCGGGTTCCTCCTACGAGCAGTACTTC	CASSYSPPGSSYEQYF
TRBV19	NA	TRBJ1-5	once	TGTGCCAGTAGTATTCGAGATAGCAATCAGCCCCAGCATTTT	CASSIRDSNQPQHF
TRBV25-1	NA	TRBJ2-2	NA	TGTGCCAGCCTGGGCGGGACAGTAGTATTCGGGGAGCTGTTTTTT	CASLGGTVVFGELFF
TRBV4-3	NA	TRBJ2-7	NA	TGCGCCAGCAGCCAAGAACCAGGGGCGTGGGCCTACGAGCAGTACTTC	CASSQEPGAWAYEQYF
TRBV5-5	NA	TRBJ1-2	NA	TGTGCCAGCAGCTTGGGGCAGGGTGTGGTGGGTGGCTACACCTTC	CASSLGQGVVGGYTF
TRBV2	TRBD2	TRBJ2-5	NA	TGTGCCAGCAGTGAGCTCTGGGGGGGAGAGACCCAGTACTTC	CASSELWGGETQYF
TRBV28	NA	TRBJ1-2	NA	TGTGCCAGCAGTTCGGGGGGAAGGGGGTTAGGCTACACCTTC	CASSSGGRGLGYTF
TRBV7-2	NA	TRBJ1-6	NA	TGTGCCAGCAGCCAAAGCAGGGTCTCCGGTAATTCACCCCTCCACTTT	CASSQSRVSGNSPLHF
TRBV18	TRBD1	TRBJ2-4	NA	TGTGCCAGCTCGCAAGAGACAGGGGGAAACATTCAGTACTTC	CASSQETGGNIQYF
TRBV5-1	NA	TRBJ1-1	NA	TGCGCCAGCTCGGGAGGCATGAACACTGAAGCTTTCTTT	CASSGGMNTEAFF
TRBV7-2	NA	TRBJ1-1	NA	TGTGCCAGCAGCTTAGTATCGGGTGTAGAGGTGGGAGCTTTCTTT	CASSLVSGVEVGAFF
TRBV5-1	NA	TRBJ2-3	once	TGCGCCAGTAGGGGACTGGTAACTAACACAGATACGCAGTATTTT	CASRGLVTNTDTQYF
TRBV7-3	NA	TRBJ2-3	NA	TGTGCCAGCAGCTCAACTCCCCTACCGACAGATACGCAGTATTTT	CASSSTPLPTDTQYF
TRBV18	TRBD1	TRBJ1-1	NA	TGTGCCAGCTCACCGGGGGGCAGGGGGGCTTTCTTT	CASSPGGRGAFF
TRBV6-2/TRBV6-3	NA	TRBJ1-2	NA	TGTGCCAGCAGTTACCCGGACTATGGCTACACCTTC	CASSYPDYGYTF
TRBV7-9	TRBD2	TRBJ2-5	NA	TGTGCCAGCAGCCACCCTAGCGGGGTTTGGGAGACCCAGTACTTC	CASSHPSGVWETQYF
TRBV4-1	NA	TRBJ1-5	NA	TGCGCCAGCAGCCAAGCTTTACAGCCCGATCAGCCCCAGCATTTT	CASSQALQPDQPQHF
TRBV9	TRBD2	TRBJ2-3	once	TGTGCCAGCAGCTCGACTAGCGGGGGGGCCGGCACAGATACGCAGTATTTT	CASSSTSGGAGTDTQYF
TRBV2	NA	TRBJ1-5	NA	TGTGCCAGCAGTGAAGCCCGGACTTGGCGGCCCCAGCATTTT	CASSEARTWRPQHF
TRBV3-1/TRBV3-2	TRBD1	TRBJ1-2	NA	TGTGCCAGCAGCCAATACGGACAGGTCGTTGGCTACACCTTC	CASSQYGQVVGYTF
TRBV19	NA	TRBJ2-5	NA	TGTGCCACCCTCGACGGGGGGCCGCAGGAGACCCAGTACTTC	CATLDGGPQETQYF
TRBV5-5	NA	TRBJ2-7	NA	TGTGCCAGCAGCTTGGTGGCAGGGGGACTCTACGAGCAGTACTTC	CASSLVAGGLYEQYF
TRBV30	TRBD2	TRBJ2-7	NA	TGTGCCTGGAGTGAGAGCGGGGGGTCGATCTATAAAAGCTACGAGCAGTACTTC	CAWSESGGSIYKSYEQYF
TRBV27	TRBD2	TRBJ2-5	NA	TGTGCCAGCAGTTCAATAGCGGGGGGCGTCCTTCAAGAGACCCAGTACTTC	CASSSIAGGVLQETQYF
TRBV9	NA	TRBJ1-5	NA	TGTGCCAGCAGCGTAGGGGACTACAATCAGCCCCAGCATTTT	CASSVGDYNQPQHF
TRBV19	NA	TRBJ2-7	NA	TGTGCCAGTAGACTAGGGTTATCCTACGAGCAGTACTTC	CASRLGLSYEQYF
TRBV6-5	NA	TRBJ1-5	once	TGTGCCAGCATCGAACGGGGTAGCAGCAATCAGCCCCAGCATTTT	CASIERGSSNQPQHF
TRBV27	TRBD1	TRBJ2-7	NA	TGTGCCAGCAGTCCGGACAGGAGCTCCTACGAGCAGTACTTC	CASSPDRSSYEQYF
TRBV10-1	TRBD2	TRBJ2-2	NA	TGCGCCAGCAGCGAGACTAGCGGGGGGGATAGGACCGGGGAGCTGTTTTTT	CASSETSGGDRTGELFF
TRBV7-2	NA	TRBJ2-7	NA	TGTGCCAGCAGCGGCCGATTTAAACAGGGATGGTACGAGCAGTACTTC	CASSGRFKQGWYEQYF
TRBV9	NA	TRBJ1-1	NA	TGTGCCAGCAGCGTCTCGAGTCAAGGAGGGGAGGCTTTCTTT	CASSVSSQGGEAFF
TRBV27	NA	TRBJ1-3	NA	TGTGCCAGCTCGAACCTCCAGGGAGGTGAAGACACCATATATTTT	CASSNLQGGEDTIYF
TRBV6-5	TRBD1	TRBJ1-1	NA	TGTGCCAGCAGTTCTACAGGGGTCACTGAAGCTTTCTTT	CASSSTGVTEAFF
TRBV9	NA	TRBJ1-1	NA	TGTGCCAGCAGCGTAGTTCCCCTGACAGAATACCTACCCAAGGGCACTGAAGCTTTCTTT	CASSVVPLTEYLPKGTEAFF
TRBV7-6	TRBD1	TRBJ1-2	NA	TGTGCCAGCAGCTTAGGGGGACAGTACAACTATGGCTACACCTTC	CASSLGGQYNYGYTF
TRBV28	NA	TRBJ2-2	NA	TGTGCCAGCAGTTTACGGGTTAGCACCGGGGAGCTGTTTTTT	CASSLRVSTGELFF
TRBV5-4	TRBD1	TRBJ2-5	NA	TGTGCCAGCAGTCTGACAGGGGGGATGGAGACCCAGTACTTC	CASSLTGGMETQYF
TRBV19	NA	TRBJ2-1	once	TGTGCCAGTAGTATAGTCGCGAACAATGAGCAGTTCTTC	CASSIVANNEQFF